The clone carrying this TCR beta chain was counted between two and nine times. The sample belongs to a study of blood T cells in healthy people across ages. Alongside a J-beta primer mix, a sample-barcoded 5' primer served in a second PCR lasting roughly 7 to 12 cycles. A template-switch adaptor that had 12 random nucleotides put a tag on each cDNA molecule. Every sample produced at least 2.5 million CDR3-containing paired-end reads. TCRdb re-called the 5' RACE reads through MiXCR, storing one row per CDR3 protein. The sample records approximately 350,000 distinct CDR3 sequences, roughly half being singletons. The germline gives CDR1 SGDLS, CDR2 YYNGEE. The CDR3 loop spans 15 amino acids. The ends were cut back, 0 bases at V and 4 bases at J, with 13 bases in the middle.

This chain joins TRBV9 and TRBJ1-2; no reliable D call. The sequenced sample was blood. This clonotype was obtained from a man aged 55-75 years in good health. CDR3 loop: CASSVEEGPSYGYTF. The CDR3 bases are TGTGCCAGCAGCGTAGAGGAGGGTCCTAGCTATGGCTACACCTTC. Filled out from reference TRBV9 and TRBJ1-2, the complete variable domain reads DSGVTQTPKHLITATGQRVTLRCSPRSGDLSVYWYQQSLDQGLQFLIQYYNGEERAKGNILERFSAQQFPDLHSELNLSSLELGDSALYFCASSVEEGPSYGYTFGSGTRLTVV.